These 28 T cell receptor beta chains share one sample of origin, sequenced in a study of blood T cell repertoires in COVID-19. TCRdb keeps only in-frame clones here, not all; method: immunoSEQ multiplex PCR. The table includes 150,000 or so clones, 82% detected once. The sequencing input was peripheral blood. These receptor sequences come from a human donor with acute or convalescent COVID-19. The donor label of this sample is uncertain.

Concerning this clone: In the same sample, other DNA sequences code for this CDR3. This rearrangement joins TRBV19 to TRBJ1-1, with D uncertain. CDR1 is LNHDA and CDR2 is SQIVND in the germline V gene (reference sequence). There are 13 residues in the CDR3. With 4 bases removed from V and 0 bases from J, the gap between germline ends came to 6 bases. The CDR3 here is CASSKTMNTEAFF. The CDR3 DNA reads as TGTGCCAGTAGTAAAACTATGAACACTGAAGCTTTCTTT.

The chain employs TRBV7-3 and TRBJ2-3; D perhaps matches TRBD1 (5 bases). The CDR3 loop spans 13 amino acids. Germline CDR1 reads SGHTA; CDR2 reads FQGTGA. V was trimmed by 5 bases and J by 8 bases, leaving 14 bases between them. CDR3 DNA sequence: TGTGCCAGCAGCGCCCCAGGGCTCGGTACGCAGTATTTT. It is translated as CASSAPGLGTQYF.

Here the CDR3 DNA reads TGTGCCAGCAGCCCATCAGGGACTAGCGGGTGGGAGACCCAGTACTTC. Translated, it gives CASSPSGTSGWETQYF. The rearrangement uses TRBV3-1 (or the pseudogene TRBV3-2) and TRBJ2-5; 12 bases align to TRBD2. V dropped 4 bases and J dropped 5; count of bases not matched to a gene: 8. Germline assignment: CDR1 LGHDT and CDR2 YNNKEL (reference sequence). This CDR3 has 16 residues.

The chain has TRBV5-5 and TRBJ2-6, with a weak D call TRBD1 (5 bases). Per germline, CDR1 SGHKS and CDR2 YYEKEE (reference sequence). The V and J ends lost 0 bases and 4 bases respectively, with 14 bases between them. The CDR3 totals 17 residues. Here the CDR3 reads CASSLVGGAGGANVLTF. CDR3 DNA sequence: TGTGCCAGCAGCTTGGTGGGTGGGGCCGGCGGGGCCAACGTCCTGACTTTC. Complete variable domain (other parts from reference TRBV5-5 and TRBJ2-6): DAGVTQSPTHLIKTRGQQVTLRCSPISGHKSVSWYQQVLGQGPQFIFQYYEKEERGRGNFPDRFSARQFPNYSSELNVNALLLGDSALYLCASSLVGGAGGANVLTFGAGSRLTVL.

The rearrangement joins TRBV4-3 to TRBJ2-7; 9 nucleotides match TRBD1. This CDR3 contains 16 residues. CDR1 and CDR2 from the germline V gene are LGHNA and YSLEER. Germline trimming cut 5 bases from V and 6 bases from J; bases unmatched to any gene: 14. The CDR3, as DNA: TGCGCCAGCAGCGCCCGAGCCGGGACAGGGTTTTCCGAGCAGTACTTC. It yields the protein CASSARAGTGFSEQYF.

V is TRBV6-5 and J is TRBJ1-1, with TRBD1 identical over 7 bases. The CDR3 has 14 amino acids. After removal of 7 bases from V and 4 bases from J, the junction contained 9 bases not matched to a gene. CDR1 and CDR2 (germline): MNHEY, SVGAGI. CDR3 nucleotides: TGTGCCAGCAATCCGACAGGGAGGACCACTGAAGCTTTCTTT. It is translated as CASNPTGRTTEAFF.

This clone was detected once. This chain joins TRBV6-5 and TRBJ1-1; no clear D. The CDR3 runs to 10 residues. CDR1 is MNHEY and CDR2 is SVGAGI in the germline V gene. Trimming removed 8 bases from V and 6 bases from J, with 7 bases in between. CDR3: CASGGAEAFF. The CDR3 DNA sequence: TGTGCCAGCGGAGGAGCTGAAGCTTTCTTT.

The chain links TRBV18 to TRBJ2-2; D is possibly TRBD1 (5 bases). CDR1 is KGHSH and CDR2 is LQKENI in the germline V gene. Trimming cost V 1 base and J 3 bases, with 9 bases left between them. The length of the CDR3 is 15 residues. This chain's CDR3 is CASSPQGSDTGELFF. CDR3 coding DNA: TGTGCCAGCTCACCACAGGGGTCGGACACCGGGGAGCTGTTTTTT.

The chain recombines TRBV3-1 (or the pseudogene TRBV3-2) with TRBJ1-2; maybe TRBD1 (5 bases). This CDR3 region has 17 residues. Germline values: CDR1 LGHDT, CDR2 YNNKEL (reference sequence). Trimming removed 1 base at V and 0 bases at J, with 15 bases between. The CDR3 DNA sequence: TGTGCCAGCAGCCAAGTTGGGGTTAGGGGAACTAACTATGGCTACACCTTC. Encoded protein: CASSQVGVRGTNYGYTF.

The CDR3 DNA reads TGTGCCAGCAGCAAGGGGGGAGGTCAGCCCCAGCATTTT. Protein sequence: CASSKGGGQPQHF. V and J are TRBV21-1 and TRBJ1-5. TRBV21-1 is shown as a pseudogene. This CDR3 spans 13 amino acids.

The chain employs TRBV23-1 and TRBJ2-3, with D unclear. TRBV23-1 is given ORF status, its function remaining uncertain. The CDR3 covers 13 residues. V was cut by 3 bases and J by 2 bases, with 6 bases left in between. CDR3 loop: CASSHRYTDTQYF. The CDR3 nucleotides read TGCGCCAGCAGTCACAGGTACACAGATACGCAGTATTTT.

This rearrangement joins TRBV5-1 to TRBJ1-1; no firm D call. Trimming cost V 1 base and J 6 bases, with 10 bases left between them. Per the germline V gene, CDR1 is SGHRS and CDR2 is YFSETQ. The CDR3 extends over 13 amino acids. CDR3 sequence reads: CASSLTGSPEAFF. The DNA for the CDR3 is TGCGCCAGCAGCTTGACGGGGTCCCCTGAAGCTTTCTTT. The full variable domain, with the rest looked up from reference TRBV5-1 and TRBJ1-1, is KAGVTQTPRYLIKTRGQQVTLSCSPISGHRSVSWYQQTPGQGLQFLFEYFSETQRNKGNFPGRFSGRQFSNSRSEMNVSTLELGDSALYLCASSLTGSPEAFFGQGTRLTVV.

V and J are TRBV5-5 and TRBJ1-5; D may be TRBD1 (5 bases). Germline loops: CDR1 SGHKS, CDR2 YYEKEE (reference sequence). The CDR3 has 14 residues. Trimming pared 4 bases from V and 6 bases from J, leaving 14 bases between. CDR3 sequence (DNA): TGTGCCAGCAGCGGCGGGGGGATCGGTCAGCCCCAGCATTTT. As protein: CASSGGGIGQPQHF.

The chain recombines TRBV2 with TRBJ1-5, with D possibly TRBD1 on 6 matching bases. Germline assignment: CDR1 SNHLY and CDR2 FYNNEI. This CDR3 is built from 13 residues. Trimming removed 10 bases at V and 6 bases at J, with 16 bases between. The CDR3 DNA sequence: TGTGCCACACAGGGAGGGGAGGGTCAGCCCCAGCATTTT. The encoded protein is CATQGGEGQPQHF.

The V call is TRBV5-6, the J call TRBJ2-1, with 7 bases lining up with TRBD2. In germline, CDR1 is SGHDT, CDR2 YYEEEE. The CDR3 extends over 16 amino acids. V shed 5 bases, J shed 5 bases, and the junction held 13 bases outside the gene matches. The DNA of the CDR3 is TGTGCCAGCAGTCCTCATTTGGGGGGGATTAACAATGAGCAGTTCTTC. Its protein product is CASSPHLGGINNEQFF.

This chain uses TRBV3-1 (or the pseudogene TRBV3-2) with TRBJ1-2, with 8 bases identical to TRBD1. CDR3 size: 13 residues. From germline, CDR1 is LGHDT and CDR2 YNNKEL (reference sequence). Losses at the gene ends were 7 bases for V and 5 bases for J; bases not matched to a gene: 6. The CDR3 DNA reads as TGTGCCAGCACCTTGGGACAGGAGTATGGCTACACCTTC. Translation: CASTLGQEYGYTF.

This clone has a single count. CDR3 residues: CASREGARDYGYTF. DNA for the CDR3: TGCGCCAGCAGGGAGGGGGCGCGGGACTATGGCTACACCTTC. The rearrangement uses TRBV4-1 and TRBJ1-2; 7 nucleotides agree with TRBD1. V gave up 6 bases and J gave up 3 bases; unmatched junction bases: 7. Per germline, CDR1 MGHRA and CDR2 YSYEKL. The CDR3 is 14 amino acids.

The CDR3 region is CASSEGLEQTQYF. The CDR3 DNA follows: TGTGCCAGCAGTGAAGGACTAGAACAGACCCAGTACTTC. V is TRBV2 and J is TRBJ2-5; D may be TRBD2 (6 bases). The germline V gene has CDR1 SNHLY and CDR2 FYNNEI. The CDR3 runs to 13 residues. Trimming took 1 base from V and 6 from J, leaving 9 bases between them. Full variable domain (missing parts from reference TRBV2 and TRBJ2-5): EPEVTQTPSHQVTQMGQEVILRCVPISNHLYFYWYRQILGQKVEFLVSFYNNEISEKSEIFDDQFSVERPDGSNFTLKIRSTKLEDSAMYFCASSEGLEQTQYFGPGTRLLVL.

This chain joins TRBV19 and TRBJ1-2, with D possibly being TRBD1 (6 bases). The germline CDR1 and CDR2 sequences are LNHDA and SQIVND (reference sequence). V was trimmed by 3 bases and J by 4 bases, leaving 15 bases between them. This CDR3 spans 15 amino acids. The CDR3 nucleotides read TGTGCCAGTAGTATTGACGACAGGAGACCCTATGGCTACACCTTC. Translation gives CASSIDDRRPYGYTF.

The chain recombines TRBV5-6 with TRBJ1-2; D is unresolved. The CDR3 length is 17 residues. V was shortened by 1 base and J by 3 bases, with 19 bases between the two germline ends. The germline V gene has CDR1 SGHDT and CDR2 YYEEEE. CDR3 in amino acids: CASSLMRGEGLYYGYTF. The CDR3 DNA follows: TGTGCCAGCAGCTTGATGCGTGGGGAGGGCCTTTACTATGGCTACACCTTC.

The genes are TRBV2 and TRBJ1-3, with TRBD1 as a possible D gene (5 bases). Between the trimmed V and J ends, which lost 11 bases and 1 base, there was a span of 9 bases. Germline V CDR1 and CDR2: SNHLY, FYNNEI. The CDR3 is made up of 12 amino acids. The CDR3 DNA reads as TGTGCCGTGGGGGGATCTGGAAACACCATATATTTT. Its translation is CAVGGSGNTIYF.

The sample holds one count of this clone. This chain's CDR3 is CASSLMTGIRRPNTEAFF. CDR3 nucleotide sequence: TGTGCCAGCAGCCTAATGACCGGGATTAGGAGGCCTAACACTGAAGCTTTCTTT. The J gene is TRBJ1-1, the V gene TRBV5-6; D remains unclear. This CDR3 is 18 amino acids long. The V gene lost 4 bases and the J gene lost 2 bases, with 24 bases spanning the gap. The germline V gene encodes CDR1 SGHDT and CDR2 YYEEEE.

This clone was seen a few times. The CDR3 DNA is TGTGCCAGCAGCTTATCGGGGATTAGAGAGACCCAGTACTTC. This translates into CASSLSGIRETQYF. The chain recombines TRBV7-9 with TRBJ2-5; D perhaps matches TRBD2 (5 bases). The CDR3 consists of 14 residues. Trimming took off 2 bases at V and 4 bases at J, with 11 bases between the two ends. Germline V gene data show CDR1 as SEHNR and CDR2 as FQNEAQ (reference sequence).

In this sample, this clone turned up once. The chain carries TRBV7-9 and TRBJ1-2; TRBD1 agrees at 9 bases. This CDR3 is 15 amino acids long. The ends lost 0 bases at V and 6 bases at J; junction bases unmatched: 5. Germline CDR1 and CDR2: SEHNR and FQNEAQ (reference sequence). The CDR3 here is CASSLAMGQGNGYTF. CDR3 nucleotides: TGTGCCAGCAGCTTAGCGATGGGACAGGGAAATGGCTACACCTTC.

The rearrangement links TRBV27 to TRBJ2-5; 8 positions match TRBD1. The ends lost 2 bases at V and 5 bases at J; junction bases unmatched: 19. The CDR3 contains 19 residues. Germline-derived CDR1 and CDR2 are MNHEY and SMNVEV (reference sequence). The CDR3 sequence: CASSLTTPRDRISHETQYF. CDR3 nucleotides: TGTGCCAGCAGTTTAACAACCCCAAGGGACAGGATATCCCATGAGACCCAGTACTTC.

V gene TRBV11-2 combines with J gene TRBJ2-3; TRBD2 agrees at 9 bases. CDR3 length equals 16 residues. Per the germline V gene, CDR1 is SGHAT and CDR2 is FQNNGV. J was trimmed by 5 bases and V by 6 bases; bases with no gene match: 12. The CDR3 spells CASRSVAGGRGDTQYF. Written as DNA, the CDR3 is TGTGCCAGCAGGTCTGTGGCGGGGGGGCGAGGAGATACGCAGTATTTT.

This chain links TRBV3-1 (or the pseudogene TRBV3-2) with TRBJ1-1, with 8 bases fitting TRBD1. Germline V lookup: CDR1 LGHDT, CDR2 YNNKEL (reference sequence). The CDR3 runs to 12 residues. V lost 8 bases and J lost 3; bases outside the gene matches: 2. The CDR3 sequence: CASGDRYTEAFF. The DNA for the CDR3 is TGTGCCAGCGGGGACAGGTACACTGAAGCTTTCTTT.

This chain links TRBV6-5 with TRBJ1-3, with no clear D. The germline CDR1 and CDR2 sequences are MNHEY and SVGAGI. V lost 5 bases, J lost 4 bases, and 12 bases lay in between. The CDR3 sequence is 14 residues long. CDR3 loop: CASSRARQGNTIYF. The DNA of the CDR3 is TGTGCCAGCAGTAGAGCCAGGCAGGGAAACACCATATATTTT.